The 7 T cell receptor beta chains below were found in one sample sequenced in a study of CD8 T cells in Susac syndrome (dated by TCRdb to between 2017 and 2020). Library prep was done by the immunoSEQ multiplex PCR assay. RNA was extracted using the RNeasy kit, and roughly 0.5 to 1 ug of the RNA was reverse transcribed with random hexamers. TCRdb's own reprocessing of the public reads used fastp at Q25 and MiXCR and kept productive beta chains. Records with the same CDR3 protein are collapsed into one entry carrying the most frequent genes and DNA. This sample gives 84,000 or so distinct CDR3 sequences in total; 94% of them show up just once. Approximately 1% of the sample belongs to the ten largest clones. Material for sequencing was CD8+ T cells from PBMCs. Every receptor here comes from a human donor with Susac syndrome.

This clonotype was detected only a few times. The V and J genes are TRBV6-5 and TRBJ2-7, with D possibly TRBD1 on 5 matching bases. V was clipped by 1 base and J by 3 bases, with 13 bases between them. Germline CDR1 MNHEY, CDR2 SVGAGI. CDR3 size: 15 residues. CDR3 sequence (DNA): TGTGCCAGCAGTTACTGGGGCGGATTGGACTACGAGCAGTACTTC. As protein: CASSYWGGLDYEQYF.

This chain links TRBV20-1 with TRBJ2-4, with 7 nucleotides matching TRBD2. The CDR3 covers 14 residues. Germline trimming cut 0 bases from V and 9 bases from J; bases unmatched to any gene: 8. Per germline, CDR1 DFQATT and CDR2 SNEGSKA (reference sequence). The CDR3 region has the DNA TGCAGTGCTAGAGATAGTGGACTAGGACCCATTCAGTACTTC. The encoded protein is CSARDSGLGPIQYF.

This chain links TRBV11-2 with TRBJ2-7; D might be TRBD2 (6 bases). Germline lookup yields CDR1 SGHAT and CDR2 FQNNGV. The CDR3 is 14 residues long. V was shortened by 6 bases and J by 2 bases, with 14 bases between the two germline ends. The CDR3 bases are TGTGCCAGCAGTGGGACTCATCTTACCTACGAGCAGTACTTC. It is translated as CASSGTHLTYEQYF. Using reference TRBV11-2 and TRBJ2-7 for the parts outside the CDR3, the full variable domain is EAGVAQSPRYKIIEKRQSVAFWCNPISGHATLYWYQQILGQGPKLLIQFQNNGVVDDSQLPKDRFSAERLKGVDSTLKIQPAKLEDSAVYLCASSGTHLTYEQYFGPGTRLTVT.

The V call is TRBV6-5, the J call TRBJ2-7; the D gene could be TRBD1 or TRBD2 (6 bases each). V lost 0 bases, J lost 2 bases, and 11 bases lay in between. The CDR3 sequence is 15 residues long. Germline-derived CDR1 and CDR2 are MNHEY and SVGAGI. CDR3 DNA: TGTGCCAGCAGTTACTCGACGGGGGCCCCCTACGAGCAGTACTTC. Protein sequence: CASSYSTGAPYEQYF.

CDR3 residues: CASRILAGGPSYEQYF. The CDR3 DNA reads as TGTGCCAGCAGAATTCTAGCGGGAGGGCCTAGTTACGAGCAGTACTTC. This chain links TRBV27 with TRBJ2-7, with TRBD2 identical over 12 bases. CDR3 length: 16 residues. From germline, CDR1 is MNHEY and CDR2 SMNVEV (reference sequence). Trimming removed 6 bases from V and 4 bases from J; junction bases left unmatched: 10.

The J gene is TRBJ1-5, the V gene TRBV30; 8 positions match TRBD1. J lost 7 bases, V lost 2 bases, and 7 bases had no gene match. Looked up from germline, CDR1 is GTSNPN and CDR2 is SVGIG (reference sequence). The CDR3 is made up of 14 amino acids. CDR3 protein: CAWSLTGGWQPQHF. The CDR3 nucleotides read TGTGCCTGGAGTTTAACAGGGGGTTGGCAGCCCCAGCATTTT. Variable domain in full (rest from reference TRBV30 and TRBJ1-5): SQTIHQWPATLVQPVGSPLSLECTVEGTSNPNLYWYRQAAGRGLQLLFYSVGIGQISSEVPQNLSASRPQDRQFILSSKKLLLSDSGFYLCAWSLTGGWQPQHFGDGTRLSIL.

This chain uses TRBV5-8 with TRBJ2-7; no clear D. Germline V CDR1 and CDR2: SGHTS, YDEGEE. CDR3 length equals 9 residues. This chain's CDR3 is CAGDLEQYF. The CDR3 nucleotides are TGTGCAGGTGACCTCGAGCAGTACTTC.